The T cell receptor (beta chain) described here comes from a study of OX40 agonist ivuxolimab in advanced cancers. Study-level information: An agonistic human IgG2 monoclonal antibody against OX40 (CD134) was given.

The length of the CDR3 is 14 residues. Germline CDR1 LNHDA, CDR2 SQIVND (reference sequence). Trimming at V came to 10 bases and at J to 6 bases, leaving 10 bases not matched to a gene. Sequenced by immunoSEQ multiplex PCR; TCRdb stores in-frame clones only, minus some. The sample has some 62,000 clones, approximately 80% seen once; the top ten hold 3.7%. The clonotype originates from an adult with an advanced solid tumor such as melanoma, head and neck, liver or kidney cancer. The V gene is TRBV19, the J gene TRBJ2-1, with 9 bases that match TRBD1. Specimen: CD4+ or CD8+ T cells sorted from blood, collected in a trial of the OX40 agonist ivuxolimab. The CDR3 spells CATSGTGLPNEQFF. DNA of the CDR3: TGTGCCACCTCCGGGACAGGGCTCCCCAATGAGCAGTTCTTC.